The 5 T cell receptor beta chains below all came from one sample that was sequenced in a study of beta chain features in type 1 diabetes (dated by TCRdb to the late 2010s). Libraries were constructed by the immunoSEQ multiplex PCR assay. The High Capacity cDNA Reverse Transcription Kit was used to reverse transcribe all of the isolated RNA, meaning that expressed TCRB transcripts were what got sequenced. Here the immuneACCESS table is served through TCRdb, limited to in-frame sequences with V and J called. Missing clones are a known gap in these copies; in checked studies unresolved V genes cover under half, and the rest lacks a known reason. A total of 200,000 to 250,000 clones appear in this sample, under 13% of them only once. Roughly 1.4% of the sample lies in the top ten. The specimen sequenced was central memory CD4+ T cells from blood. The receptor source for this set is a man between 18 and 29 years old in good health.

This clone was detected a few times. V usage is TRBV19 and J usage is TRBJ1-1, with D possibly TRBD1 on 6 matching bases. With 3 bases removed from V and 6 bases from J, the gap between germline ends came to 11 bases. This CDR3 has 13 amino acids. Per the germline V gene, CDR1 is LNHDA and CDR2 is SQIVND (reference sequence). Here the CDR3 reads CASSIGTPAEAFF. For the CDR3, the DNA is TGTGCCAGTAGTATTGGGACACCGGCTGAAGCTTTCTTT.

Details on this clone: It may be a read error: a sequence one base away is much more abundant. The chain carries TRBV2 and TRBJ2-6; D gene uncertain. The germline V gene encodes CDR1 SNHLY and CDR2 FYNNEI. Trimming pared 6 bases from V and 0 bases from J, leaving 6 bases between. This CDR3 is built from 14 residues. DNA of the CDR3: TGTGCCAGCAGCCAAGACTCTGGGGCCAACGTCCTGACTTTC. Translation: CASSQDSGANVLTF.

With regard to this clone: Other nucleotide sequences from this sample produce the same CDR3. J is TRBJ2-1 and V is TRBV28, with 8 bases that match TRBD1. With 6 bases clipped from V and 6 bases from J, the junction kept 10 bases outside the gene matches. The length of the CDR3 is 15 residues. Germline V gene lookup returns CDR1 MDHEN and CDR2 SYDVKM. The CDR3 sequence: CASSRGTGGPNEQFF. CDR3 DNA: TGTGCCAGCAGCCGTGGGACAGGAGGGCCCAATGAGCAGTTCTTC.

The chain combines TRBV6-5 with TRBJ2-7; D tentatively fits TRBD1 or TRBD2 (5 bases each). Trimming cost V 6 bases and J 2 bases, with 11 bases left between them. CDR3 length: 13 residues. Germline V gives CDR1 MNHEY, CDR2 SVGAGI. The CDR3 is CASSPGRTYEQYF. The CDR3 DNA reads as TGTGCCAGCAGCCCGGGACGGACCTACGAGCAGTACTTC.

This clone was counted only a few times. The chain recombines TRBV11-2 with TRBJ2-1, with D possibly matching TRBD2 (5 bases). The CDR3 has 18 residues. Germline V gene data show CDR1 as SGHAT and CDR2 as FQNNGV. V lost 5 bases, J lost 1 base, and 21 bases lay in between. The CDR3 loop is CASSPEGGVAISYNEQFF. The CDR3 region has the DNA TGTGCCAGCAGCCCAGAGGGCGGAGTAGCTATATCCTACAATGAGCAGTTCTTC.